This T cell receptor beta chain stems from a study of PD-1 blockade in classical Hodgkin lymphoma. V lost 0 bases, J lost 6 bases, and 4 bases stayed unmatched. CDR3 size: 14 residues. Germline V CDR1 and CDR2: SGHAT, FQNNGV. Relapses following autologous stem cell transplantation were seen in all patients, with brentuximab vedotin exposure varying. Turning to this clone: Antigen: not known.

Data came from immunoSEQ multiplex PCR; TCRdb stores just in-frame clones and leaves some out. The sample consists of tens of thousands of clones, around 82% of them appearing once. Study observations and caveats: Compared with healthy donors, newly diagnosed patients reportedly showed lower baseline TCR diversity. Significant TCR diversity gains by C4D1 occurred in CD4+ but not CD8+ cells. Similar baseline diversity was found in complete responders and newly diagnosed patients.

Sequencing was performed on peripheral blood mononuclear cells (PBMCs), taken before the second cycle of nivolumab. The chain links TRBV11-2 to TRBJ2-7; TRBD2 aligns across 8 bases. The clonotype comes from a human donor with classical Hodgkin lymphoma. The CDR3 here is CASSLDGTSAEQYF. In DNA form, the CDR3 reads TGTGCCAGCAGCTTAGACGGGACTAGTGCCGAGCAGTACTTC.